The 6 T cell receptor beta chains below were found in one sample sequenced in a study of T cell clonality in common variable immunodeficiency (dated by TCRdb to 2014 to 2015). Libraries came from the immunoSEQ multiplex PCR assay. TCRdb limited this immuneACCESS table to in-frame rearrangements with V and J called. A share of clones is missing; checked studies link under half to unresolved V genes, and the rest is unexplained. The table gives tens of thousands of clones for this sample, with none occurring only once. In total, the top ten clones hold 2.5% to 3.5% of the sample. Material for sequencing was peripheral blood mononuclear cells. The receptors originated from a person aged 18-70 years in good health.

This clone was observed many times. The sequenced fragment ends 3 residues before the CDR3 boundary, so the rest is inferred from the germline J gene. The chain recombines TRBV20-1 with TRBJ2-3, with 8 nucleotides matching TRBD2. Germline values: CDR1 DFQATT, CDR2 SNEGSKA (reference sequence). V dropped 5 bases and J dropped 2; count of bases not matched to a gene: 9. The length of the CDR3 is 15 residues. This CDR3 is CSARPGGRVTDTQYF. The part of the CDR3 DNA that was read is TGCAGTGCTCGACCGGGGGGGAGAGTCACAGATACG.

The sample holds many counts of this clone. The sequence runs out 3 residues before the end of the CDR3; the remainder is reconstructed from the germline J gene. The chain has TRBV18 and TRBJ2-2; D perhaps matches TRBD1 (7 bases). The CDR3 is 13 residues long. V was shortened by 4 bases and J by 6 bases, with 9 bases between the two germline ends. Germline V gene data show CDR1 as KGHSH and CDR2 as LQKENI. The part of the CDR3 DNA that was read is TGTGCCAGCTCACGCGGGACAGCCGGGGAG. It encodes CASSRGTAGE. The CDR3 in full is CASSRGTAGELFF.

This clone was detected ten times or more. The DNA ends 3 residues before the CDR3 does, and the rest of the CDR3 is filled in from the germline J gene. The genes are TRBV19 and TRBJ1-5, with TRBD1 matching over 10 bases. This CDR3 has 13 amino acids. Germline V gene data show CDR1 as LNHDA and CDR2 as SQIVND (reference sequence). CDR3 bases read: TGTGCCAGTACCGGGACAGGGGACGTACCC. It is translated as CASTGTGDVP. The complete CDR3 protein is CASTGTGDVPQHF.

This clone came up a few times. The CDR3 sequence is CASSELAGSYNDYTF. Incomplete CDR3 DNA: TGTGCCAGCAGTGAACTAGCGGGCTCCTACAATGAC. The chain uses TRBV6-1 and TRBJ1-2; D is uncertain. The read halts 3 residues ahead of the CDR3 end, with the missing end drawn from the germline J gene. The CDR3 loop spans 15 amino acids. The germline gives CDR1 MNHNS, CDR2 SASEGT.

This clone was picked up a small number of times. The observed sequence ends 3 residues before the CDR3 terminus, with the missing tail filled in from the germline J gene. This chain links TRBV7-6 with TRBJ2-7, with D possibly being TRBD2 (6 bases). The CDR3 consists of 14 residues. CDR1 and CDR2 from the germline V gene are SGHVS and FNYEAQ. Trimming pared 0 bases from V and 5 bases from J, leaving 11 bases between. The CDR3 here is CASSLAHGGNEQYF. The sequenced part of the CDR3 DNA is TGTGCCAGCAGCTTAGCCCATGGGGGGAACGAG. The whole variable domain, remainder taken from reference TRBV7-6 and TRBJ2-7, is GAGVSQSPRYKVTKRGQDVALRCDPISGHVSLYWYRQALGQGPEFLTYFNYEAQQDKSGLPNDRFSAERPEGSISTLTIQRTEQRDSAMYRCASSLAHGGNEQYFGPGTRLTVT.

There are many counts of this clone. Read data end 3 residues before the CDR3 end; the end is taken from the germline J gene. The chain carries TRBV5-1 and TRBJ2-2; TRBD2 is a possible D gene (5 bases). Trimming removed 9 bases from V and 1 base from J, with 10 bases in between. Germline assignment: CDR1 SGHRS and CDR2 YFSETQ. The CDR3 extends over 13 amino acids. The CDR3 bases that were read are TGCGCCACCACAACTAGGAACACCGGGGAG. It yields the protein CATTTRNTGE. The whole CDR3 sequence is CATTTRNTGELFF. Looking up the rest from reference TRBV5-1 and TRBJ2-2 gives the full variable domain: KAGVTQTPRYLIKTRGQQVTLSCSPISGHRSVSWYQQTPGQGLQFLFEYFSETQRNKGNFPGRFSGRQFSNSRSEMNVSTLELGDSALYLCATTTRNTGELFFGEGSRLTVL.